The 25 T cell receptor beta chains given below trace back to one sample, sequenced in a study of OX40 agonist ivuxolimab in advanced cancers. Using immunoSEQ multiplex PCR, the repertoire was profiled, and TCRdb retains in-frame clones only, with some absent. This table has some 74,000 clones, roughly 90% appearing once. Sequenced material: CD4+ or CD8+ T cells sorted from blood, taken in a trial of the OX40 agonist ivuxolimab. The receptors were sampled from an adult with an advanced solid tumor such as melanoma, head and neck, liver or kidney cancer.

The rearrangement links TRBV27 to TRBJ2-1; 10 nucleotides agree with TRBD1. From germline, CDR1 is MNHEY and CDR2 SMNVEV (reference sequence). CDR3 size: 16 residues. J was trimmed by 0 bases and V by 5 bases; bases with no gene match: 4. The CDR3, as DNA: TGTGCCAGCAGTCGGACAGGGGGGGGCTCCTACAATGAGCAGTTCTTC. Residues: CASSRTGGGSYNEQFF.

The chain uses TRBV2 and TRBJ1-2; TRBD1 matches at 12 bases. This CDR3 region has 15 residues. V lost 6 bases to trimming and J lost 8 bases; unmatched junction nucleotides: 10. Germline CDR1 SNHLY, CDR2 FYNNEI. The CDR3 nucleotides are TGTGCCAGCAGGGCGGGGACAGGGGGCTCTTACGGCTACACCTTC. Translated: CASRAGTGGSYGYTF.

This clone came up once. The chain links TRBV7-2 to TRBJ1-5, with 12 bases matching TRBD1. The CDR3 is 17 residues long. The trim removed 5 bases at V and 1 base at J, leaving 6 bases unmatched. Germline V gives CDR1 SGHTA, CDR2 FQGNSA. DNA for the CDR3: TGTGCCAGCAGCCAGGGACAGGGGGCTTGGAGCAATCAGCCCCAGCATTTT. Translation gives CASSQGQGAWSNQPQHF.

CDR3 sequence: CASISRDVTDSYEQYF. The CDR3 DNA reads TGTGCCAGCATCTCAAGGGACGTCACCGACTCCTACGAGCAGTACTTC. This chain uses TRBV6-6 with TRBJ2-7; D may match TRBD1 or TRBD2 (5 bases each). The CDR3 is made up of 16 amino acids. Trimming shortened V by 7 bases and J by 0 bases, and 19 bases separated the two germline ends. Germline values: CDR1 MNHNY, CDR2 SVGAGI (reference sequence).

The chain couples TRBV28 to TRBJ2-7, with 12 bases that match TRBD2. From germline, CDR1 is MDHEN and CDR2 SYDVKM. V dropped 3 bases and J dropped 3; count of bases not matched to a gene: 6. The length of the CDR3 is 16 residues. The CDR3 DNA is TGTGCCAGCAGTTTTTCCCGACTAGCGGGAGTCTACGAGCAGTACTTC. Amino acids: CASSFSRLAGVYEQYF. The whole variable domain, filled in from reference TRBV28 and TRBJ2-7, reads DVKVTQSSRYLVKRTGEKVFLECVQDMDHENMFWYRQDPGLGLRLIYFSYDVKMKEKGDIPEGYSVSREKKERFSLILESASTNQTSMYLCASSFSRLAGVYEQYFGPGTRLTVT.

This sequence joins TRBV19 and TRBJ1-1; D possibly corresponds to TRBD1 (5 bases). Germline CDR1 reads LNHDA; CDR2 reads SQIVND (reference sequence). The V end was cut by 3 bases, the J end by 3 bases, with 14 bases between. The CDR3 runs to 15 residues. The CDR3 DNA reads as TGTGCCAGTAGTATTATTCGACAGCCATACACTGAAGCTTTCTTT. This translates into CASSIIRQPYTEAFF.

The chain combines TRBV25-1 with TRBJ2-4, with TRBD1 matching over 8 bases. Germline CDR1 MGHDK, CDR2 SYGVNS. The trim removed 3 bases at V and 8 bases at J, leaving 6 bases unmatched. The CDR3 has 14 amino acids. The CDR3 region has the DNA TGTGCCAGCAGTGAGCAGGGGGCTGGAGACATTCAGTACTTC. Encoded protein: CASSEQGAGDIQYF.

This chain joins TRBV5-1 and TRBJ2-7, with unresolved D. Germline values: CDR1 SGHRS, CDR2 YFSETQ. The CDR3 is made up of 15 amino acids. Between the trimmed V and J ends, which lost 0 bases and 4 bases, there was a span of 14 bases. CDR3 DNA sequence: TGCGCCAGCAGCTTGGAGAGCCTCGGAAAGTACGAGCAGTACTTC. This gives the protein CASSLESLGKYEQYF.

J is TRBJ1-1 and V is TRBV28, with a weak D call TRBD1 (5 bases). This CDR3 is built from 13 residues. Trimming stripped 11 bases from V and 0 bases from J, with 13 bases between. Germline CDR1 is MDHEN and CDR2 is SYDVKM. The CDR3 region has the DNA TGTGCCGGTAAGGGGCAGTTGAACACTGAAGCTTTCTTT. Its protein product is CAGKGQLNTEAFF.

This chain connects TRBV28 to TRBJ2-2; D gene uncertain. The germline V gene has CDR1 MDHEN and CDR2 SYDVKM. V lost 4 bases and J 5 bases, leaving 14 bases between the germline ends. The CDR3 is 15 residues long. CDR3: CASSSIGSGTGELFF. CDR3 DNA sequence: TGTGCCAGCAGTTCCATCGGATCCGGTACCGGGGAGCTGTTTTTT.

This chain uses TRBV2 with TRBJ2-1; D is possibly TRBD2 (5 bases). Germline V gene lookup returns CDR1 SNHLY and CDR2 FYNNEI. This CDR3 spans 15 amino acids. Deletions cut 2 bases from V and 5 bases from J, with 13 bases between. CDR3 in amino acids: CASSESLLGDNEQFF. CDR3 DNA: TGTGCCAGCAGTGAAAGTTTGCTCGGGGACAATGAGCAGTTCTTC.

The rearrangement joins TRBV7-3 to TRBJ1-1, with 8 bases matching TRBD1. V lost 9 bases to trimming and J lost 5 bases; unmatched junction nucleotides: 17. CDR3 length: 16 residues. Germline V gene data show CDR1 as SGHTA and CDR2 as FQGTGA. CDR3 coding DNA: TGTGCCAGTTCCTATGGGGCAGGGGGCGCGGCAACTGAAGCTTTCTTT. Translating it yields CASSYGAGGAATEAFF.

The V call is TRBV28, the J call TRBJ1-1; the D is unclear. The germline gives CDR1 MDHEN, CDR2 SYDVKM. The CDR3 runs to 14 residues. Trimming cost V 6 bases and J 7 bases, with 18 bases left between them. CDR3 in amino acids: CASSLTDGIFEAFF. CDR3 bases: TGTGCCAGCAGCCTCACGGACGGTATATTTGAAGCTTTCTTT.

The CDR3 nucleotides read TGCGCCAGCAGCCACACCCGGGACAGGGGGACAAACCAGCCCCAGCATTTT. This sequence encodes CASSHTRDRGTNQPQHF. V is TRBV4-1 and J is TRBJ1-5; 11 nucleotides match TRBD1. Looked up from germline, CDR1 is MGHRA and CDR2 is YSYEKL. V trimming: 3 bases; J trimming: 7 bases; junction bases outside the gene matches: 11. This CDR3 is built from 17 residues.

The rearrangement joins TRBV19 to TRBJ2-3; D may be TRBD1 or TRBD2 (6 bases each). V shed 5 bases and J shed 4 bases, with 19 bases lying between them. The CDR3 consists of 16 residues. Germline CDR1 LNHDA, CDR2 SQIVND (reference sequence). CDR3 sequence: CASSQSPPGAADTQYF. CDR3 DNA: TGTGCCAGTAGTCAATCTCCCCCGGGGGCGGCAGATACGCAGTATTTT.

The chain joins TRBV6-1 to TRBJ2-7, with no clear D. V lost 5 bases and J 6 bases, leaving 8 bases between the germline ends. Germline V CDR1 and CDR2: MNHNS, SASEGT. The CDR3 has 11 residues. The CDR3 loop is CASSRPREQYF. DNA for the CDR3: TGTGCCAGCAGTAGGCCGCGCGAGCAGTACTTC.

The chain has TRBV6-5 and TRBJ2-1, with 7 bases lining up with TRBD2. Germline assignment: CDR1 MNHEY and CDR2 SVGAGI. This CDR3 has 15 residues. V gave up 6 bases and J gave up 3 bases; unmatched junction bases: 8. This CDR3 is CASSYTAGFYNEQFF. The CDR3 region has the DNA TGTGCCAGCAGCTACACAGCGGGATTCTACAATGAGCAGTTCTTC.

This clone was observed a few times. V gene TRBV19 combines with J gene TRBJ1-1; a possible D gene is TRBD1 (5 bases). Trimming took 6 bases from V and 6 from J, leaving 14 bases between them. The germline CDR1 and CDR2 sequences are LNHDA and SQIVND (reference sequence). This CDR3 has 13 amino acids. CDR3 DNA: TGTGCCAGTAGACCGGACTGGGGCCCTGAAGCTTTCTTT. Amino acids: CASRPDWGPEAFF.

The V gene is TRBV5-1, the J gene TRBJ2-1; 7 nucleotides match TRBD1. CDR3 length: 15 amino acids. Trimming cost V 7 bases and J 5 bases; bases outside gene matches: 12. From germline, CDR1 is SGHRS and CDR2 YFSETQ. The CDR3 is CASFNTGVRDNEQFF. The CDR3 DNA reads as TGCGCCAGCTTCAATACAGGGGTCCGGGACAATGAGCAGTTCTTC. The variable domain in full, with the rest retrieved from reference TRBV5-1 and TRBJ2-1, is KAGVTQTPRYLIKTRGQQVTLSCSPISGHRSVSWYQQTPGQGLQFLFEYFSETQRNKGNFPGRFSGRQFSNSRSEMNVSTLELGDSALYLCASFNTGVRDNEQFFGPGTRLTVL.

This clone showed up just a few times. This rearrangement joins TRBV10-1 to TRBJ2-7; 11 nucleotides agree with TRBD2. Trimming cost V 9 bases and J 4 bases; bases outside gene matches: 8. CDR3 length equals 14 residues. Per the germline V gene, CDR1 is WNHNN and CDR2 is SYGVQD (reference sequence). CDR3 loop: CARSTSGRKYEQYF. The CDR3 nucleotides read TGCGCCAGATCCACTAGCGGGAGAAAATACGAGCAGTACTTC.

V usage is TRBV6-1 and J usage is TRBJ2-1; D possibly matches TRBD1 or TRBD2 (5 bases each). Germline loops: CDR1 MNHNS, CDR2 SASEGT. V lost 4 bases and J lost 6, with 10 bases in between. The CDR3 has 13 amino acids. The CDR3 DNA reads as TGTGCCAGCAGTGGGGACGGGTTCAATGAGCAGTTCTTC. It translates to CASSGDGFNEQFF.

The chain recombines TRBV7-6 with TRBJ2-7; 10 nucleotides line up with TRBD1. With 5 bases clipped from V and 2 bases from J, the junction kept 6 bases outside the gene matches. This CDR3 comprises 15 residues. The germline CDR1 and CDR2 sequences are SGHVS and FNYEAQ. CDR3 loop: CASSVGTGAPYEQYF. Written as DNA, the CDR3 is TGTGCCAGCAGCGTAGGGACAGGGGCTCCCTACGAGCAGTACTTC.

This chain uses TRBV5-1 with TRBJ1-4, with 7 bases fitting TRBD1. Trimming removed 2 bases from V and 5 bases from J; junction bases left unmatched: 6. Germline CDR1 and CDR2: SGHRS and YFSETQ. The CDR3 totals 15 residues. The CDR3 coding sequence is TGCGCCAGCAGCTTAGGGGGGACAGAGAATGAAAAACTGTTTTTT. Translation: CASSLGGTENEKLFF.

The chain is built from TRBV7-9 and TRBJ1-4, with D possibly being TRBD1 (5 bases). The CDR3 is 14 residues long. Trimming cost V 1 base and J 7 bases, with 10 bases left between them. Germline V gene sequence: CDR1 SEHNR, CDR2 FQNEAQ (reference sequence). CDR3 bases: TGTGCCAGCAGCTTAGGAGGCGGGGGTGAAAAACTGTTTTTT. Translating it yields CASSLGGGGEKLFF. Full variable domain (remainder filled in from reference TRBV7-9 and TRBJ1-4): DTGVSQNPRHKITKRGQNVTFRCDPISEHNRLYWYRQTLGQGPEFLTYFQNEAQLEKSRLLSDRFSAERPKGSFSTLEIQRTEQGDSAMYLCASSLGGGGEKLFFGSGTQLSVL.

The CDR3 sequence is CASSLVTASGRGTDTQYF. CDR3 sequence (DNA): TGTGCCAGCAGCTTAGTTACGGCTAGCGGGAGAGGGACAGATACGCAGTATTTT. The chain uses TRBV7-2 and TRBJ2-3; 10 nucleotides agree with TRBD2. The CDR3 is made up of 18 amino acids. J was trimmed by 3 bases and V by 1 base; bases with no gene match: 10. The germline gives CDR1 SGHTA, CDR2 FQGNSA.